The rows below give T cell receptor beta chains drawn from one sample of a study of CD8 T cells in ankylosing spondylitis. MiXCR, applied by TCRdb to the 5' RACE reads, yields one record per CDR3 protein. The sample contains about 250,000 distinct CDR3 sequences, roughly a third of which appear only once. The sample was blood, either unsorted or a sorted T cell fraction (not recorded which). Receptor source: a male donor with ankylosing spondylitis or in good health (not recorded which). The CDR3 runs from the conserved cysteine through the conserved F or W. D genes are given only for firm matches. A row's size may be missing; if present it is once, few, many or a size class.

>TRBJ2-3|few|TRBV20-1|.
TGCAGTGCTAGGGGGATCGCAGATACGCAGTATTTT
CSARGIADTQYF
>TRBJ2-7|.|TRBV2|.
TGTGCCAGCAGTTTAACTACAGCGAGACAGAATTACGAGCAGTACTTC
CASSLTTARQNYEQYF
>TRBJ2-7|.|TRBV11-2|.
TGTGCCAGCAGCTTAGATCTGACTGTTTCCTACGAGCAGTACTTC
CASSLDLTVSYEQYF
>TRBJ1-1|.|TRBV29-1|.
TGCAGCGTGGGGGATCTTAACACTGAAGCTTTCTTT
CSVGDLNTEAFF
>TRBJ2-3|few|TRBV12-3/TRBV12-4|.
TGTGCCAGCAGTTTCTGGTCGGGGGGCTGGGCAGATACGCAGTATTTT
CASSFWSGGWADTQYF
>TRBJ1-1|.|TRBV12-3/TRBV12-4|.
TGTGCCAGCAGTGAACGGGGCATAAACACTGAAGCTTTCTTT
CASSERGINTEAFF
>TRBJ1-6|.|TRBV7-3|.
TGTGCCAGCAGCCCCGACCGCCAGGCGTGCAATTCACCCCTCCACTTT
CASSPDRQACNSPLHF
>TRBJ2-1|.|TRBV15|.
TGTGCCACCAGCAGAGATAAGGCGGGCTACAATGAGCAGTTCTTC
CATSRDKAGYNEQFF
>TRBJ2-7|.|TRBV20-1|TRBD1
TGCAGTGCTAGGGACAGGGGGTCCCACGAGCAGTACTTC
CSARDRGSHEQYF
>TRBJ1-1|.|TRBV20-1|TRBD1
TGCAGTGCTAAACTATTACAGGGGCGGGGCACTGAAGCTTTCTTT
CSAKLLQGRGTEAFF
>TRBJ2-3|.|TRBV2|.
TGTGCCAGCAGTGATAGGAGGACCCCAGGTATGGATACGCAGTATTTT
CASSDRRTPGMDTQYF
>TRBJ2-5|few|TRBV10-3|TRBD2
TGTGCCATCAAGGATAGCGGGGCCCAAGAGACCCAGTACTTC
CAIKDSGAQETQYF
>TRBJ2-5|few|TRBV27|.
TGTGCCAGCAGTTTACGGTTGGGGCAAGAGACCCAGTACTTC
CASSLRLGQETQYF